This is a list of T cell receptor beta chains from one sample in a study of blood T cells in healthy people across ages. A single record per CDR3 protein comes from TCRdb applying MiXCR to the 5' RACE reads. The sample includes 1.5 million to 1.9 million distinct CDR3 sequences, about 42% of them seen just once. The sample was blood. These receptors were collected from a woman under 30 in good health. The CDR3 runs from the conserved cysteine through the conserved F or W. The D gene is left open where the match is weak. The size of a clone is reported for some rows only, either as once, few or many, or as a class for expanded clones.

J gene	clone size	D gene	V gene	CDR3 protein
TRBJ1-1	-	TRBD1	TRBV5-1	CASSFLGQHDLNTEAFF
TRBJ2-3	-	-	TRBV27	CASRRYGVGGTDTQYF
TRBJ2-2	few	-	TRBV7-2	CASSPRVTGELFF
TRBJ1-4	-	-	TRBV29-1	CSVLGGTTSEKLFF
TRBJ2-1	-	TRBD2	TRBV6-5	CAGSYSPGTSGGNEQFF
TRBJ2-5	-	-	TRBV5-6	CASSLGYEETQYF
TRBJ2-1	-	TRBD2	TRBV2	CASIPLAGRYNEQFF
TRBJ2-1	few	-	TRBV6-5	CASSPGLGLDEQFF
TRBJ2-1	few	-	TRBV6-2/TRBV6-3	CASSYSGTSYNEQFF
TRBJ2-6	-	-	TRBV29-1	CSVFGDGANVLTF
TRBJ1-1	-	-	TRBV5-1	CASSSRGRDMNTEAFF
TRBJ1-2	-	TRBD1	TRBV4-3	CASSQDGTGTNYGYTF
TRBJ1-2	few	-	TRBV6-2/TRBV6-3	CASSFHQPYGYTF
TRBJ1-1	once	TRBD1	TRBV6-2/TRBV6-3	CASSYRGTGRNTEAFF
TRBJ1-2	-	-	TRBV10-3	CAISEGGVAYGYTF
TRBJ1-2	-	-	TRBV30	CAWSVRRPLIGEGYTF
TRBJ1-2	-	-	TRBV30	CAWGGLYGYTF
TRBJ2-1	-	-	TRBV12-3/TRBV12-4	CAGSFGGYNEQFF
TRBJ1-2	few	-	TRBV12-3/TRBV12-4	CASRGGHVYGYTF
TRBJ1-2	-	-	TRBV7-9	CASTPSFGITNHGYTF
TRBJ2-7	-	-	TRBV5-1	CASSFPVAASEQYF
TRBJ2-7	few	-	TRBV4-3	CASSQQTGSFYEQYF
TRBJ2-5	few	-	TRBV20-1	CSARYSGAETQYF
TRBJ2-1	once	-	TRBV4-3	CASSQGTIYEDEQFF
TRBJ1-6	-	-	TRBV3-1	CASSPAFHRHSPLHF
TRBJ2-1	-	-	TRBV20-1	CSAAVLGEQFF
TRBJ2-3	-	TRBD2	TRBV14	CASSRLVAGYTDTQYF
TRBJ1-1	-	-	TRBV29-1	CSVEVAGMAFF
TRBJ2-7	few	-	TRBV7-2	CASSLWGALGEQYF
TRBJ2-5	-	-	TRBV20-1	CSARSEQAQETQYF
TRBJ1-4	-	-	TRBV3-1	CASSQEPGVREKLFF
TRBJ1-2	once	TRBD1	TRBV5-6	CASSLDSRTGAGYTF
TRBJ2-3	few	-	TRBV3-1	CASSHSATDTQYF
TRBJ2-5	-	-	TRBV20-1	CSASTDQETQYF
TRBJ2-3	-	-	TRBV12-3/TRBV12-4	CASSPGFPTDTQYF
TRBJ1-2	-	-	TRBV11-2	CASSLSHLSYGYTF
TRBJ2-7	few	-	TRBV21-1	CASSKYHRVRGYEQYF
TRBJ2-7	-	TRBD1	TRBV11-2	CASSSLTGVNYEQYF
TRBJ2-3	few	TRBD2	TRBV10-2	CASSVSGSVGTDTQYF
TRBJ2-3	few	-	TRBV20-1	CSAWTRVSTDTQYF
-	-	-	TRBV12-3/TRBV12-4	CASKWSGQSYNEQYF
TRBJ2-5	many	-	TRBV7-2	CASSPGGLGETQYF
TRBJ2-2	-	TRBD1	TRBV3-1	CASSQPPGTDYTGELFF
TRBJ2-1	-	-	TRBV12-3/TRBV12-4	CASSSPRAVGIDEQFF
TRBJ2-1	-	-	TRBV7-9	CASSAGMGNEQFF
TRBJ2-1	few	TRBD1	TRBV9	CASSVEGTGHYNEQFF
TRBJ1-2	few	-	TRBV3-1	CASSQDAAGAGYTF
TRBJ2-3	few	-	TRBV27	CASSQGLSLPSTDTQYF
TRBJ1-1	few	-	TRBV12-3/TRBV12-4	CASKRDLTEAFF
TRBJ2-3	-	TRBD1	TRBV5-1	CASSQDRSSTDTQYF
TRBJ2-1	-	-	TRBV28	CASLDTIYNEQFF
TRBJ1-1	once	-	TRBV20-1	CSARSGDAEAFF
TRBJ1-2	-	-	TRBV11-2	CASSPTTRTGYTF
TRBJ2-3	-	TRBD2	TRBV4-1	CASSHGGTSRGTDTQYF
TRBJ2-1	-	TRBD2	TRBV20-1	CSARTGLAVGNEQFF